The clone carrying this T cell receptor beta chain was seen a few times. Profiled with immunoSEQ multiplex PCR; TCRdb holds only in-frame clones, not every one. Among roughly 11,000 clones, approximately 71% were seen once, and the ten largest hold roughly 30%. The sample originates from a study of sequential checkpoint blockade in melanoma. For the study at large: Randomization was 1:1 between first-line nivolumab→ipilimumab and ipilimumab→nivolumab.

V was clipped by 5 bases and J by 4 bases, with 18 bases between them. This CDR3 contains 16 residues. CDR1 and CDR2 (germline): SNHLY, FYNNEI. The treatment was: randomized to nivolumab then ipilimumab (arm A) or the reverse (arm B). PBMC sorting kept live CD3+CD8+ cells without CD19 or CD56. The clonotype comes from a human donor with melanoma. The source material was CD8+ T cells sorted from blood (inferred from file names), sampled from a patient given nivolumab and ipilimumab in sequence. The chain recombines TRBV2 with TRBJ2-1, with a possible D match to TRBD1 (6 bases). The chain's CDR3 is CASSLTGVTGYNEQFF. Written as DNA, the CDR3 is TGTGCCAGCAGTCTGACTGGGGTTACAGGGTACAATGAGCAGTTCTTC. Looking up the rest from reference TRBV2 and TRBJ2-1 gives the full variable domain: EPEVTQTPSHQVTQMGQEVILRCVPISNHLYFYWYRQILGQKVEFLVSFYNNEISEKSEIFDDQFSVERPDGSNFTLKIRSTKLEDSAMYFCASSLTGVTGYNEQFFGPGTRLTVL.